One and the same sample provided the 3 T cell receptor beta chains below, sequenced in a study of technical replicates of blood from several donors. Using immunoSEQ multiplex PCR, the repertoire was profiled, and TCRdb retains in-frame clones only, with some absent. The sample holds approximately 73,000 clones; 96% are singletons and the top ten take about 0.3%. Input material: T cells isolated from PBMCs. These receptors were obtained from a human donor in good health.

The chain is built from TRBV6-4 and TRBJ2-1, with D tentatively TRBD2 (6 bases). V dropped 5 bases and J dropped 5 bases, with 13 bases sitting between them. Per germline, CDR1 MRHNA and CDR2 SNTAGT. The CDR3 length is 14 residues. The CDR3 nucleotides read TGTGCCAGCAGTCCCGGGGAGGAGAACAATGAGCAGTTCTTC. It yields the protein CASSPGEENNEQFF.

V is TRBV4-3 and J is TRBJ2-3; 7 bases are a match to TRBD2. With V trimmed by 3 bases and J by 2 bases, 11 bases remained unmatched. Germline CDR1 is LGHNA and CDR2 is YSLEER. CDR3 size: 17 residues. The CDR3 loop reads CASSHGTTLGPTDTQYF. The CDR3 DNA reads TGCGCCAGCAGCCACGGGACTACCTTGGGCCCCACAGATACGCAGTATTTT.

The chain is built from TRBV2 and TRBJ2-6; D is uncertain. CDR3 length equals 16 residues. Trimming took 6 bases from V and 4 from J, leaving 16 bases between them. Germline V gives CDR1 SNHLY, CDR2 FYNNEI. In DNA, the CDR3 is TGTGCCAGCAGGCACCTTTCGCAGGTGGGGGCCAACGTCCTGACTTTC. Protein sequence: CASRHLSQVGANVLTF. The full variable domain, in which reference TRBV2 and TRBJ2-6 provide the parts outside the CDR3, is EPEVTQTPSHQVTQMGQEVILRCVPISNHLYFYWYRQILGQKVEFLVSFYNNEISEKSEIFDDQFSVERPDGSNFTLKIRSTKLEDSAMYFCASRHLSQVGANVLTFGAGSRLTVL.